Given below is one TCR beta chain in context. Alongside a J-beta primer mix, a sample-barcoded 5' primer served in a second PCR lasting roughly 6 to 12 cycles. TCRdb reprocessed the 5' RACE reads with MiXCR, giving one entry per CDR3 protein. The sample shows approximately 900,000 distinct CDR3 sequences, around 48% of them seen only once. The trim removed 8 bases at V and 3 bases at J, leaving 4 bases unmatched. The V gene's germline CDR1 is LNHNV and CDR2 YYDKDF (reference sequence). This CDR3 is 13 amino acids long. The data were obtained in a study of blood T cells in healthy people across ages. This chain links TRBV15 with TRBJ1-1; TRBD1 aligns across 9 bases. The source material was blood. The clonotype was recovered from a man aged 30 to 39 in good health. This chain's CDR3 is CATEDRGDTEAFF. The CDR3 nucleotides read TGTGCCACCGAGGACAGGGGAGACACTGAAGCTTTCTTT.